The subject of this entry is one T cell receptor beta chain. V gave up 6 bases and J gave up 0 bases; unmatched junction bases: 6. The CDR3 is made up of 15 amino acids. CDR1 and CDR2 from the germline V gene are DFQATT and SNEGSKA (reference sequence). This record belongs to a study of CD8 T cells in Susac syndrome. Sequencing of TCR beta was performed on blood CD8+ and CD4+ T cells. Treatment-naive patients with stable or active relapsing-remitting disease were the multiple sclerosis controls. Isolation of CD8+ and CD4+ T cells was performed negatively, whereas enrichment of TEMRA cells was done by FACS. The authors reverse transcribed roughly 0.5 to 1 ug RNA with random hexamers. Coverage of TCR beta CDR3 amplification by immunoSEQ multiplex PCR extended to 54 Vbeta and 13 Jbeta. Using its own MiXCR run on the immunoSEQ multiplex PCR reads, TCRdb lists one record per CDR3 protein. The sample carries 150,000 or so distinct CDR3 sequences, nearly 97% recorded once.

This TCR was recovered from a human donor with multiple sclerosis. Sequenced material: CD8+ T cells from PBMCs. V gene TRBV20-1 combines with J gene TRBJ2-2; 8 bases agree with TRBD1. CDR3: CSARTGTTNTGELFF. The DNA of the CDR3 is TGCAGTGCCAGGACAGGGACCACGAACACCGGGGAGCTGTTTTTT.